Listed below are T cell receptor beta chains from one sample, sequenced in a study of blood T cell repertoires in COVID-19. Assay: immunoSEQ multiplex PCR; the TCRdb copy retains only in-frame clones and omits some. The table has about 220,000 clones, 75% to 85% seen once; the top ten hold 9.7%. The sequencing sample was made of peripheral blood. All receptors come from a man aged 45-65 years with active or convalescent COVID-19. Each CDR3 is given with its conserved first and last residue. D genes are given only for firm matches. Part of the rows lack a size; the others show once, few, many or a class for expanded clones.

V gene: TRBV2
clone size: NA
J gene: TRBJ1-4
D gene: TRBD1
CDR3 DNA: TGTGCCACACAGGGGCTAACAACTAATGAAAAACTGTTTTTT
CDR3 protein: CATQGLTTNEKLFF

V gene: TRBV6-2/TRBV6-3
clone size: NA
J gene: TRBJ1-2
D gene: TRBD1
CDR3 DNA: TGTGCCAGCAGTTACTCGTCAGATGGACAGGACTATGGCTACACCTTC
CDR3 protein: CASSYSSDGQDYGYTF

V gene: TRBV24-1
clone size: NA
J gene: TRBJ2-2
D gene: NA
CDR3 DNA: TGTGCCACCAGTGATTTACAGGGGAACACCGGGGAGCTGTTTTTT
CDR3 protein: CATSDLQGNTGELFF

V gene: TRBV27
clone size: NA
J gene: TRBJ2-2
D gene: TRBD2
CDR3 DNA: TGTGCCAGCCGGGGACTAGCCGATTACGGGGAGCTGTTTTTT
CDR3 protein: CASRGLADYGELFF

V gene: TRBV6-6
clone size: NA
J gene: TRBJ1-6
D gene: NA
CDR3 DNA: TGTGCCGCCCGACGGAGTAATTCACCCCTCCACTTT
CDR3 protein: CAARRSNSPLHF

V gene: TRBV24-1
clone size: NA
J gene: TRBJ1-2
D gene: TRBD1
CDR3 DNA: TGTGCCACCAGTGCCCGGACAGGCTATGGCTACACCTTC
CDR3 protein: CATSARTGYGYTF

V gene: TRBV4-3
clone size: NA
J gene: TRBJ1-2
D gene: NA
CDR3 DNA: TGCGCCAGCAGCCAAGAGGGGACTTGGAGGTATGGCTACACCTTC
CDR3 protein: CASSQEGTWRYGYTF

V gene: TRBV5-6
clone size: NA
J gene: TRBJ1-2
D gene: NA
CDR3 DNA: TGTGCCAGCAGCTATCAACAGGGTGAGGGTTACTATGGCTACACCTTC
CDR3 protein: CASSYQQGEGYYGYTF

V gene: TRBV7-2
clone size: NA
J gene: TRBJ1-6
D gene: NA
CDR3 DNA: TGTGCCAGCAGTGAAACAGGATCACCCCTCCACTTT
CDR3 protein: CASSETGSPLHF

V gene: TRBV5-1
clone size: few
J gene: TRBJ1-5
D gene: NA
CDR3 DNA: TGCGCCAGCAGCTTACAGGGAAGCAATCAGCCCCAGCATTTT
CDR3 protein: CASSLQGSNQPQHF

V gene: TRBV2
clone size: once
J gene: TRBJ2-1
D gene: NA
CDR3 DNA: TGTGCCAGCAAACAGAGATACAATGAGCAGTTCTTC
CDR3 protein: CASKQRYNEQFF

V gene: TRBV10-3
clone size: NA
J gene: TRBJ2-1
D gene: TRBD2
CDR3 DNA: TGTGCCATCACCAGGACTAGCGGGGCCCTCAGCTCCTACAATGAGCAGTTCTTC
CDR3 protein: CAITRTSGALSSYNEQFF

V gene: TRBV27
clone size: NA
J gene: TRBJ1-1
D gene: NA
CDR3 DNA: TGTGCCAGCAGTTTAAAGCCCCAAACTGAAGCTTTCTTT
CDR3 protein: CASSLKPQTEAFF

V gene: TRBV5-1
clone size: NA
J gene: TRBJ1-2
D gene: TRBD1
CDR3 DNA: TGCGCCAGCAGCTCGGGGGGCGGACAGGGAGACTATGGCTACACCTTC
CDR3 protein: CASSSGGGQGDYGYTF

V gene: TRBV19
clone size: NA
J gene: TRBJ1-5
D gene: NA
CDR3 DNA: TGTGCCAGTAGTATAACCGGGTATAGCAATCAGCCCCAGCATTTT
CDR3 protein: CASSITGYSNQPQHF

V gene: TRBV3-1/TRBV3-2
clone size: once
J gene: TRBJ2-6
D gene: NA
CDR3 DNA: TGTGCCAGCTACAGGGCGGGTGGGGCCAACGTCCTGACTTTC
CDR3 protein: CASYRAGGANVLTF

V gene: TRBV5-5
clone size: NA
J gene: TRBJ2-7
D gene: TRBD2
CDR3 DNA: TGTGCCAGCAGCTTGGCGGGGGCCGGAGCGGGAGGTCCTTACGAGCAGTACTTC
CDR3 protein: CASSLAGAGAGGPYEQYF

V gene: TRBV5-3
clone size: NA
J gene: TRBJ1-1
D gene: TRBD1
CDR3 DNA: TGTGCCAGAAGCCGAAGGGGACAGGGAACGAACACTGAAGCTTTCTTT
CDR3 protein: CARSRRGQGTNTEAFF

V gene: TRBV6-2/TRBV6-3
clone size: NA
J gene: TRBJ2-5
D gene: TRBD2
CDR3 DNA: TGTGCCAGCAGTTTACCGGGTCTAGCGGGGGGGCAAGAGACCCAGTACTTC
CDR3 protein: CASSLPGLAGGQETQYF

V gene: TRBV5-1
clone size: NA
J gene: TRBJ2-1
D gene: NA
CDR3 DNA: TGCGCCAGCAGTCCCGACACATCCTCCTACAATGAGCAGTTCTTC
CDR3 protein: CASSPDTSSYNEQFF

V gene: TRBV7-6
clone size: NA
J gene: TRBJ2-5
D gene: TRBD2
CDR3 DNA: TGTGCCACACAATTGTCAGCGGGACCTAGGGAGACCCAGTACTTC
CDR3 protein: CATQLSAGPRETQYF

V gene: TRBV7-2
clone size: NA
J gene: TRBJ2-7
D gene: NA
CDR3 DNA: TGTGCCAGCAGCTTAGTGGTCCAGACCTACGAGCAGTACTTC
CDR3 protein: CASSLVVQTYEQYF

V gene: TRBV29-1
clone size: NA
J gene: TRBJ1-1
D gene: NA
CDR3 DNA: TGCAGCGGGCGGGGCACTGAAGCTTTCTTT
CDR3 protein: CSGRGTEAFF

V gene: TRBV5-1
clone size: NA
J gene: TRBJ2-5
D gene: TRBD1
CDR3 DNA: TGCGCCAGCAGCCGAACAGGGGCAGGAGAGACCCAGTACTTC
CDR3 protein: CASSRTGAGETQYF

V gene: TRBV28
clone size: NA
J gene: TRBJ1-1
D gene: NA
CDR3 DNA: TGTGCCAGCTATCCGGGGGACTTTATGGACACTGAAGCTTTCTTT
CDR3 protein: CASYPGDFMDTEAFF

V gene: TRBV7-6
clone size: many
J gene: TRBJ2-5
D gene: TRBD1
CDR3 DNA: TGTGCCAGCAGCTCCTTCCCGGGACAGCAAGAGACCCAGTACTTC
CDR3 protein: CASSSFPGQQETQYF

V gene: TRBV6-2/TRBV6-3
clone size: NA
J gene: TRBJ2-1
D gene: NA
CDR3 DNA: TGTGCCAGCAGTACCGGGGTTTTTTCCTACAATGAGCAGTTCTTC
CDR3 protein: CASSTGVFSYNEQFF

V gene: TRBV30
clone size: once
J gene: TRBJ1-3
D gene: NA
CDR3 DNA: TGTGCCTGGAGTACGACTTTCACTGGAAACACCATATATTTT
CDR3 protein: CAWSTTFTGNTIYF

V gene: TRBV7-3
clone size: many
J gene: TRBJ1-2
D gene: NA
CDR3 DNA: TGTGCCAGCAGCTTATTGGCAGGGGAAGGCTACACCTTC
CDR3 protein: CASSLLAGEGYTF

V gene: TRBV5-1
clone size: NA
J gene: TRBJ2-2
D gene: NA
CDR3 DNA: TGCGCCAGCAGCTTGGGGAACCCAGGGTGGAACACCGGGGAGCTGTTTTTT
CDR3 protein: CASSLGNPGWNTGELFF

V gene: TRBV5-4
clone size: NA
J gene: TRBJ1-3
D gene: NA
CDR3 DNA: TGTGCCAGCAGCCCCGACAGGAACTCTGGAAACACCATATATTTT
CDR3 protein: CASSPDRNSGNTIYF

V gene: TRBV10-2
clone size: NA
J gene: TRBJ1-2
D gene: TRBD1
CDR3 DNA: TGCGCCAGCAGTGACCAACGGACAGGGAACTATGGCTACACCTTC
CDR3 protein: CASSDQRTGNYGYTF

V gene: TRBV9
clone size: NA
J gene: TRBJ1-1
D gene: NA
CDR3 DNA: TGTGCCAGCAGCGGCTACAGGGAGGGGGGGAACACTGAAGCTTTCTTT
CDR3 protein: CASSGYREGGNTEAFF